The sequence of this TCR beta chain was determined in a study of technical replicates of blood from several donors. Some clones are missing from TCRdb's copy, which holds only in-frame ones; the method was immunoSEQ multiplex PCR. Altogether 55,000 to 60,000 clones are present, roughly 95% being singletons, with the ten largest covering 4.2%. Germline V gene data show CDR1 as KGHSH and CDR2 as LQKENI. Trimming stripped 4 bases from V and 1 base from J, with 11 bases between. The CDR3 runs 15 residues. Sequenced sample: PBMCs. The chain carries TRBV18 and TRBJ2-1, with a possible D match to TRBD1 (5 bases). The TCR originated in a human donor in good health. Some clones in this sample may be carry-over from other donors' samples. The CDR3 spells CASSRLAGSYNEQFF. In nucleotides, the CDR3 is TGTGCCAGCTCACGATTAGCAGGGTCCTACAATGAGCAGTTCTTC.